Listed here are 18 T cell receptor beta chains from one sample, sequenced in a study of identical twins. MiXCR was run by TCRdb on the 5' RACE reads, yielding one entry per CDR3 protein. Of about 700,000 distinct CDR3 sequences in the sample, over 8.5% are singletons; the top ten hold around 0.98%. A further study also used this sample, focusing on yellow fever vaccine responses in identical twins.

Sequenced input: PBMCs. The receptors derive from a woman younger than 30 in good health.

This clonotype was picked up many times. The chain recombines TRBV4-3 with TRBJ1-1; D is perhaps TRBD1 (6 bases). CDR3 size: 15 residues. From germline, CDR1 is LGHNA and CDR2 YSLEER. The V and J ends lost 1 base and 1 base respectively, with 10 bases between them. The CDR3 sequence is CASSQGDRRNTEAFF. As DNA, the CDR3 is TGCGCCAGCAGCCAAGGAGACAGGAGGAACACTGAAGCTTTCTTT.

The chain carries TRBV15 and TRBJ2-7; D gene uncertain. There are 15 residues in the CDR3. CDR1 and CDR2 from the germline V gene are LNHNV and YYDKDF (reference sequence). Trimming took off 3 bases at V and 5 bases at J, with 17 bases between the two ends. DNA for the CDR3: TGTGCCACCAGCAGCGGACCAGCGAGCCCGGACGAGCAGTACTTC. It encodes CATSSGPASPDEQYF. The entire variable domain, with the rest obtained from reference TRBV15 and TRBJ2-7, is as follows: DAMVIQNPRYQVTQFGKPVTLSCSQTLNHNVMYWYQQKSSQAPKLLFHYYDKDFNNEADTPDNFQSRRPNTSFCFLDIRSPGLGDTAMYLCATSSGPASPDEQYFGPGTRLTVT.

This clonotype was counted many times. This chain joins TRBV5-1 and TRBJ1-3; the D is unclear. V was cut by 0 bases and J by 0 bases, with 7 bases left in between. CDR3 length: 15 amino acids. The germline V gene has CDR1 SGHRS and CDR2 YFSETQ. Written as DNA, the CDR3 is TGCGCCAGCAGCTTGGGAGCCAGCTCTGGAAACACCATATATTTT. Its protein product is CASSLGASSGNTIYF. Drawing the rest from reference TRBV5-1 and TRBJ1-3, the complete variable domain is KAGVTQTPRYLIKTRGQQVTLSCSPISGHRSVSWYQQTPGQGLQFLFEYFSETQRNKGNFPGRFSGRQFSNSRSEMNVSTLELGDSALYLCASSLGASSGNTIYFGEGSWLTVV.

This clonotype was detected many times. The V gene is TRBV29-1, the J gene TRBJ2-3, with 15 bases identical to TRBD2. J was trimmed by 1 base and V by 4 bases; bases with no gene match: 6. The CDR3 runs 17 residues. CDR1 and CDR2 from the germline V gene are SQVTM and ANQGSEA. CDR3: CSVAGLAGGIGTDTQYF. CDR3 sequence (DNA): TGCAGCGTTGCCGGACTAGCGGGAGGGATTGGCACAGATACGCAGTATTTT.

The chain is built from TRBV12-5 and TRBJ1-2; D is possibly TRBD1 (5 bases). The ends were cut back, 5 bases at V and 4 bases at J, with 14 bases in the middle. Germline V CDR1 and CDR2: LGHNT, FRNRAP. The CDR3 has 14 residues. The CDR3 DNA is TGTGCTAGTGGTGGATCCGGGACCCTCTATGGCTACACCTTC. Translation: CASGGSGTLYGYTF. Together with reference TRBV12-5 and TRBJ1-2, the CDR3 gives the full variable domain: DARVTQTPRHKVTEMGQEVTMRCQPILGHNTVFWYRQTMMQGLELLAYFRNRAPLDDSGMPKDRFSAEMPDATLATLKIQPSEPRDSAVYFCASGGSGTLYGYTFGSGTRLTVV.

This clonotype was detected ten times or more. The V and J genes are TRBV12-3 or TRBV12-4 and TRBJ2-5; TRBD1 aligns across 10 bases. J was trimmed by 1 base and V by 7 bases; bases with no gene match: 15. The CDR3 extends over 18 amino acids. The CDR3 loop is CASTRWFGDRGFQETQYF. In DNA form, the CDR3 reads TGTGCCAGCACCCGCTGGTTTGGGGACAGGGGATTCCAAGAGACCCAGTACTTC.

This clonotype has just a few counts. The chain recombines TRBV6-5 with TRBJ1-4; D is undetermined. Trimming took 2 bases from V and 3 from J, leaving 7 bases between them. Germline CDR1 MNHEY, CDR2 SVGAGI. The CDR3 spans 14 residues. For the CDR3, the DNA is TGTGCCAGCAGTTACACCCGATCTAATGAAAAACTGTTTTTT. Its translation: CASSYTRSNEKLFF.

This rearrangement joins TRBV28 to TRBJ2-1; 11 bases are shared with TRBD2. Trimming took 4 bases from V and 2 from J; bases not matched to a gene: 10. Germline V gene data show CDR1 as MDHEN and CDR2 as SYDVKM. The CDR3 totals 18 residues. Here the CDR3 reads CASSSLIQTSGAYNEQFF. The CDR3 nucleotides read TGTGCCAGCAGTTCTCTCATCCAGACTAGCGGGGCCTACAATGAGCAGTTCTTC.

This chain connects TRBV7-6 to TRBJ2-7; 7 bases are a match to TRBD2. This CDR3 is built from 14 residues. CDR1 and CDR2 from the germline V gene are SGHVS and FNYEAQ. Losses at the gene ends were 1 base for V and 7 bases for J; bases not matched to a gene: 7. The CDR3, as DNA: TGTGCCAGCAGCTTAGATGGCGGGAGTGGGGAGCAGTACTTC. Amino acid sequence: CASSLDGGSGEQYF.

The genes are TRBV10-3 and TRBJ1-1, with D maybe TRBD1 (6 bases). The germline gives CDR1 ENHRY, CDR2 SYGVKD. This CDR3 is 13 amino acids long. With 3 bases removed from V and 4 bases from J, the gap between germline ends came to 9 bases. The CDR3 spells CAISDTGSTEAFF. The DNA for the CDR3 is TGTGCCATCAGTGACACAGGGTCCACTGAAGCTTTCTTT.

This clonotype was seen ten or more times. CDR3: CSVEDAGSPFADTQYF. CDR3 sequence (DNA): TGCAGCGTTGAAGATGCAGGGTCGCCGTTCGCAGATACGCAGTATTTT. This chain uses TRBV29-1 with TRBJ2-3; perhaps TRBD1 as D (5 bases). The V gene's germline CDR1 is SQVTM and CDR2 ANQGSEA. Trimming shortened V by 0 bases and J by 4 bases, and 17 bases separated the two germline ends. The CDR3 runs to 16 residues.

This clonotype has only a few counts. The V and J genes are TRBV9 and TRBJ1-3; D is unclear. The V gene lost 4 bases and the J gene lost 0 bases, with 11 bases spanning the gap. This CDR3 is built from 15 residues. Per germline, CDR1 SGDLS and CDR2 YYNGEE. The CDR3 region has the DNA TGTGCCAGCAGCCCCGGGTCCTTCTCTGGAAACACCATATATTTT. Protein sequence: CASSPGSFSGNTIYF. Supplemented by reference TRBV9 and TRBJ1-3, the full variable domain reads DSGVTQTPKHLITATGQRVTLRCSPRSGDLSVYWYQQSLDQGLQFLIQYYNGEERAKGNILERFSAQQFPDLHSELNLSSLELGDSALYFCASSPGSFSGNTIYFGEGSWLTVV.

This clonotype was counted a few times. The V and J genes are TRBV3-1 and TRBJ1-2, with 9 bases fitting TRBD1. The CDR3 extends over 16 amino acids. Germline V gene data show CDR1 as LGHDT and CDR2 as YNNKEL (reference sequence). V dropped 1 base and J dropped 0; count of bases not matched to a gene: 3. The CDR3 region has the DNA TGTGCCAGCAGCCAAGGGCGGACAGGGGCTAACTATGGCTACACCTTC. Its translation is CASSQGRTGANYGYTF. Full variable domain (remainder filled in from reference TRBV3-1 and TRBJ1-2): DTAVSQTPKYLVTQMGNDKSIKCEQNLGHDTMYWYKQDSKKFLKIMFSYNNKELIINETVPNRFSPKSPDKAHLNLHINSLELGDSAVYFCASSQGRTGANYGYTFGSGTRLTVV.

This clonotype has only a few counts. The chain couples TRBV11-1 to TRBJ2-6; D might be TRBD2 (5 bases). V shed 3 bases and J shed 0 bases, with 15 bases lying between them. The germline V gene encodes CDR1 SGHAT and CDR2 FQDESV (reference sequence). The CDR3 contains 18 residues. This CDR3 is CASSFRGSLNSGANVLTF. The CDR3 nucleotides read TGTGCCAGCAGCTTCAGAGGGTCGCTCAACTCTGGGGCCAACGTCCTGACTTTC.

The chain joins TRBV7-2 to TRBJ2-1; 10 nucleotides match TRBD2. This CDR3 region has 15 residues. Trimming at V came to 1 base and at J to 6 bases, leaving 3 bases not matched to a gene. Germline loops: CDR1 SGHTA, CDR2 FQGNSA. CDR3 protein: CASSLEVAGGNEQFF. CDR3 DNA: TGTGCCAGCAGCTTAGAGGTAGCGGGGGGCAATGAGCAGTTCTTC. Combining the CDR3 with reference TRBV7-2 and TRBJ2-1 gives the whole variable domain GAGVSQSPSNKVTEKGKDVELRCDPISGHTALYWYRQSLGQGLEFLIYFQGNSAPDKSGLPSDRFSAERTGGSVSTLTIQRTQQEDSAVYLCASSLEVAGGNEQFFGPGTRLTVL.

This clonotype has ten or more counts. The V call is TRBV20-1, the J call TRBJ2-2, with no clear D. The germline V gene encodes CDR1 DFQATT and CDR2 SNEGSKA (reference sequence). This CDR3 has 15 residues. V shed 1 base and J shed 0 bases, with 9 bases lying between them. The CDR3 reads CSARGGSTNTGELFF. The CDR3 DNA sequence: TGCAGTGCTAGAGGGGGTAGTACGAACACCGGGGAGCTGTTTTTT.

CDR3 DNA sequence: TGTGCCAGCACCTTACGGGGCGGGAGAACTGAGCAGTTCTTC. Translating it yields CASTLRGGRTEQFF. J is TRBJ2-1 and V is TRBV6-2 or TRBV6-3; the match to TRBD2 covers 7 bases. After removal of 7 bases from V and 9 bases from J, the junction contained 12 bases not matched to a gene. This CDR3 has 14 amino acids. Germline CDR1 MNHEY, CDR2 SVGEGT.

The CDR3 protein is CASSPRAKGDTGELFF. The CDR3 DNA is TGTGCCAGCTCACCACGGGCAAAAGGTGACACCGGGGAGCTGTTTTTT. This sequence joins TRBV18 and TRBJ2-2, with D unclear. Germline values: CDR1 KGHSH, CDR2 LQKENI. Trimming stripped 1 base from V and 3 bases from J, with 12 bases between. The CDR3 runs to 16 residues.